Listed below are T cell receptor beta chains from one sample, sequenced in a study of radiotherapy plus CTLA-4 blockade in lung cancer. Assay used: immunoSEQ multiplex PCR; TCRdb lists only in-frame clones, some missing. The sample yields about 15,000 clones, more than 70% seen once. The starting material was peripheral blood, obtained from a patient treated with radiotherapy plus ipilimumab. The receptors derive from a human donor with non-small cell lung cancer that progressed on radiotherapy plus ipilimumab. Some clones in this sample may be carry-over from other donors' samples. CDR3s include the opening cysteine and the closing phenylalanine or tryptophan. D genes are given only for firm matches. Some rows have no size entry. The others give once, few or many, or a class for an expanded clone.

j_gene: TRBJ1-5; v_gene: TRBV30; abundance: -; d_gene: -; CDR3aa: CAWSVSGNQPQHF; CDR3nt: TGTGCCTGGAGTGTATCGGGAAATCAGCCCCAGCATTTT
j_gene: TRBJ2-7; v_gene: TRBV6-5; abundance: few; d_gene: -; CDR3aa: CASLTGHYEQYF; CDR3nt: TGTGCCAGCCTTACGGGACACTACGAGCAGTACTTC
j_gene: TRBJ1-2; v_gene: TRBV19; abundance: -; d_gene: -; CDR3aa: CASSPILTTGIGGYTF; CDR3nt: TGTGCCAGTAGCCCCATACTCACGACGGGTATAGGAGGCTACACCTTC
j_gene: TRBJ1-2; v_gene: TRBV11-2; abundance: once; d_gene: -; CDR3aa: CASSSPRTSVIDGYTF; CDR3nt: TGTGCCAGCAGCTCCCCAAGGACAAGCGTAATAGATGGCTACACCTTC
j_gene: TRBJ2-3; v_gene: TRBV25-1; abundance: -; d_gene: -; CDR3aa: CASSEPSERLPSTDTQYF; CDR3nt: TGTGCCAGCAGTGAACCCTCGGAGCGTCTACCTAGCACAGATACGCAGTATTTT
j_gene: TRBJ2-1; v_gene: TRBV14; abundance: -; d_gene: TRBD1; CDR3aa: CASSQMTGASYNEQFF; CDR3nt: TGTGCCAGCAGCCAAATGACAGGGGCCTCCTACAATGAGCAGTTCTTC
j_gene: TRBJ1-1; v_gene: TRBV7-8; abundance: -; d_gene: -; CDR3aa: CASSFGNNREGRGTEAFF; CDR3nt: TGTGCCAGCAGCTTCGGTAATAACCGGGAAGGGAGAGGTACTGAAGCTTTCTTT
j_gene: TRBJ2-1; v_gene: TRBV5-4; abundance: -; d_gene: TRBD1; CDR3aa: CASSRGQGADNEQFF; CDR3nt: TGTGCCAGCAGCCGCGGACAGGGTGCAGACAATGAGCAGTTCTTC
j_gene: TRBJ1-3; v_gene: TRBV7-8; abundance: -; d_gene: TRBD1; CDR3aa: CASSLMTGPYGNTIYF; CDR3nt: TGTGCCAGCAGCTTAATGACAGGGCCATATGGAAACACCATATATTTT
j_gene: TRBJ1-5; v_gene: TRBV21-1; abundance: -; d_gene: -; CDR3aa: CASSTQPGGARGRNQPQHF; CDR3nt: TGTGCCAGCAGCACCCAACCTGGCGGTGCCAGGGGAAGGAATCAGCCCCAGCATTTT
j_gene: TRBJ2-5; v_gene: TRBV10-3; abundance: -; d_gene: -; CDR3aa: CAISWDNQETQYF; CDR3nt: TGTGCCATCAGTTGGGACAACCAAGAGACCCAGTACTTC
j_gene: TRBJ2-1; v_gene: TRBV5-1; abundance: -; d_gene: TRBD2; CDR3aa: CASSWNPTSGSLNEQFF; CDR3nt: TGCGCCAGCAGCTGGAACCCGACTAGCGGGAGCCTCAATGAGCAGTTCTTC
j_gene: TRBJ2-7; v_gene: TRBV30; abundance: once; d_gene: -; CDR3aa: CAWSVPEEVYEQYF; CDR3nt: TGTGCCTGGAGTGTCCCAGAAGAGGTCTACGAGCAGTACTTC
j_gene: TRBJ2-5; v_gene: TRBV5-1; abundance: -; d_gene: TRBD2; CDR3aa: CASSLLSSGGQETQYF; CDR3nt: TGCGCCAGCAGCTTGTTGTCTAGCGGGGGCCAAGAGACCCAGTACTTC
j_gene: TRBJ1-1; v_gene: TRBV27; abundance: -; d_gene: TRBD1; CDR3aa: CASSPRQGRTEAFF; CDR3nt: TGTGCCAGCAGTCCCCGACAGGGGAGGACTGAAGCTTTCTTT
j_gene: TRBJ2-7; v_gene: TRBV19; abundance: -; d_gene: -; CDR3aa: CASSISYLGANSYEQYF; CDR3nt: TGTGCCAGTAGTATTAGTTATTTAGGGGCGAACTCCTACGAGCAGTACTTC
j_gene: TRBJ2-1; v_gene: TRBV21-1; abundance: -; d_gene: -; CDR3aa: CASSKGVVAGSYNEQFF; CDR3nt: TGTGCCAGCAGCAAAGGGGTAGTTGCCGGGTCCTACAATGAGCAGTTCTTC
j_gene: TRBJ1-5; v_gene: TRBV19; abundance: once; d_gene: TRBD1; CDR3aa: CASSIWDRVSQPQHF; CDR3nt: TGTGCCAGTAGTATTTGGGACAGGGTCTCTCAGCCCCAGCATTTT
j_gene: TRBJ1-1; v_gene: TRBV11-2; abundance: few; d_gene: TRBD1; CDR3aa: CASSPDRGEAFF; CDR3nt: TGTGCCAGCAGCCCCGACAGGGGGGAAGCTTTCTTT
j_gene: TRBJ2-3; v_gene: TRBV6-6; abundance: -; d_gene: TRBD1; CDR3aa: CASNPQGVKTDTQYF; CDR3nt: TGTGCCAGCAATCCACAGGGGGTTAAGACAGATACGCAGTATTTT
j_gene: TRBJ2-5; v_gene: TRBV5-6; abundance: once; d_gene: TRBD1; CDR3aa: CASSWDRAEETQYF; CDR3nt: TGTGCCAGCAGCTGGGACAGGGCTGAAGAGACCCAGTACTTC
j_gene: TRBJ1-6; v_gene: TRBV6-5; abundance: -; d_gene: -; CDR3aa: CASSAGPYNSPLHF; CDR3nt: TGTGCCAGCAGTGCGGGACCATATAATTCACCCCTCCACTTT
j_gene: TRBJ2-7; v_gene: TRBV7-2; abundance: -; d_gene: TRBD1; CDR3aa: CASSSYRDRGESYEQYF; CDR3nt: TGTGCCAGCAGCTCCTACCGGGACAGGGGGGAGTCCTACGAGCAGTACTTC
j_gene: TRBJ2-1; v_gene: TRBV7-9; abundance: -; d_gene: -; CDR3aa: CASSSRPVRGYSYNEQFF; CDR3nt: TGTGCCAGCAGCTCACGGCCGGTCCGGGGGTACTCCTACAATGAGCAGTTCTTC
j_gene: TRBJ1-1; v_gene: TRBV29-1; abundance: -; d_gene: -; CDR3aa: CSVLSYTEAFF; CDR3nt: TGCAGCGTACTCTCTTACACTGAAGCTTTCTTT
j_gene: TRBJ1-5; v_gene: TRBV27; abundance: -; d_gene: -; CDR3aa: CASSFIGRNQPQHF; CDR3nt: TGTGCCAGCAGTTTTATCGGGAGAAATCAGCCCCAGCATTTT
j_gene: TRBJ1-1; v_gene: TRBV20-1; abundance: -; d_gene: -; CDR3aa: CSAIQGYAFF; CDR3nt: TGCAGTGCTATACAGGGTTATGCTTTCTTT
j_gene: TRBJ1-4; v_gene: TRBV19; abundance: -; d_gene: TRBD1; CDR3aa: CASRQGANEKLFF; CDR3nt: TGTGCCAGTCGACAGGGGGCTAATGAAAAACTGTTTTTT
j_gene: TRBJ2-5; v_gene: TRBV9; abundance: -; d_gene: -; CDR3aa: CASSALGSGETQYF; CDR3nt: TGTGCCAGCAGCGCACTCGGGAGCGGGGAGACCCAGTACTTC
j_gene: TRBJ2-7; v_gene: TRBV11-2; abundance: -; d_gene: -; CDR3aa: CASSLTTGSYEQYF; CDR3nt: TGTGCCAGCAGCTTAACGACGGGGTCCTACGAGCAGTACTTC
j_gene: TRBJ2-2; v_gene: TRBV27; abundance: -; d_gene: TRBD1; CDR3aa: CASRTDRVGNTGELFF; CDR3nt: TGTGCCAGCAGGACAGACAGGGTAGGGAACACCGGGGAGCTGTTTTTT
j_gene: TRBJ2-1; v_gene: TRBV4-3; abundance: -; d_gene: -; CDR3aa: CASSQDPDRSYNEQFF; CDR3nt: TGCGCCAGCAGCCAAGACCCCGACAGGAGTTACAATGAGCAGTTCTTC
j_gene: TRBJ2-5; v_gene: TRBV2; abundance: -; d_gene: -; CDR3aa: CASRGTGTTQYF; CDR3nt: TGTGCCAGCAGGGGGACTGGTACGACCCAGTACTTC
j_gene: TRBJ1-4; v_gene: TRBV13; abundance: -; d_gene: -; CDR3aa: CASSLDRGGEKLFF; CDR3nt: TGTGCCAGCAGCTTAGATCGGGGTGGCGAAAAACTGTTTTTT
j_gene: TRBJ2-3; v_gene: TRBV5-4; abundance: -; d_gene: -; CDR3aa: CASSLGRDRADTQYF; CDR3nt: TGTGCCAGCAGCTTGGGGCGGGATCGGGCAGATACGCAGTATTTT
j_gene: TRBJ2-7; v_gene: TRBV11-2; abundance: -; d_gene: -; CDR3aa: CASSHSEGLGQYF; CDR3nt: TGTGCCAGCAGCCACTCGGAGGGGCTGGGGCAGTACTTC
j_gene: TRBJ2-3; v_gene: TRBV18; abundance: -; d_gene: -; CDR3aa: CASSPYGEDPTRGTQYF; CDR3nt: TGTGCCAGCTCACCATACGGCGAGGACCCGACCAGGGGTACGCAGTATTTT
j_gene: TRBJ1-1; v_gene: TRBV5-4; abundance: -; d_gene: -; CDR3aa: CASSDADSTEAFF; CDR3nt: TGTGCCAGCAGCGATGCGGACAGCACTGAAGCTTTCTTT
j_gene: TRBJ2-5; v_gene: TRBV29-1; abundance: -; d_gene: -; CDR3aa: CSVLGRSGETQYF; CDR3nt: TGCAGCGTCCTCGGACGAAGCGGGGAGACCCAGTACTTC
j_gene: TRBJ2-7; v_gene: TRBV7-2; abundance: few; d_gene: TRBD2; CDR3aa: CASSLTSASYEQYF; CDR3nt: TGTGCCAGCAGCTTGACTAGCGCCTCCTACGAGCAGTACTTC
j_gene: TRBJ1-4; v_gene: TRBV6-6; abundance: -; d_gene: -; CDR3aa: CASSYLAEKLFF; CDR3nt: TGTGCCAGCAGTTACTTAGCCGAAAAACTGTTTTTT
j_gene: TRBJ1-2; v_gene: TRBV5-6; abundance: -; d_gene: -; CDR3aa: CASSTGYYGYTF; CDR3nt: TGTGCCAGCAGCACAGGGTACTATGGCTACACCTTC
j_gene: TRBJ1-1; v_gene: TRBV11-2; abundance: -; d_gene: -; CDR3aa: CASSQQLGTEAFF; CDR3nt: TGTGCCAGCAGTCAACAGCTGGGCACTGAAGCTTTCTTT
j_gene: TRBJ1-6; v_gene: TRBV21-1; abundance: -; d_gene: -; CDR3aa: CASSKGLRDRGNSPLHF; CDR3nt: TGTGCCAGCAGCAAAGGTCTCCGGGACAGAGGAAATTCACCCCTCCACTTT
j_gene: TRBJ2-3; v_gene: TRBV6-5; abundance: few; d_gene: -; CDR3aa: CASSYQAGATDTQYF; CDR3nt: TGTGCCAGCAGTTACCAGGCAGGGGCCACAGATACGCAGTATTTT
j_gene: TRBJ1-3; v_gene: TRBV6-1; abundance: -; d_gene: -; CDR3aa: CASRDWGGSGNTIYF; CDR3nt: TGTGCCAGCAGAGATTGGGGAGGTTCTGGAAACACCATATATTTT
j_gene: TRBJ2-2; v_gene: TRBV15; abundance: -; d_gene: -; CDR3aa: CATSRQGNTGELFF; CDR3nt: TGTGCCACCAGCAGACAGGGGAACACCGGGGAGCTGTTTTTT
j_gene: TRBJ2-1; v_gene: TRBV5-4; abundance: -; d_gene: -; CDR3aa: CASSLSGIVSGYNEQFF; CDR3nt: TGTGCCAGCAGCCTAAGTGGTATAGTTAGCGGCTACAATGAGCAGTTCTTC
j_gene: TRBJ2-3; v_gene: TRBV5-1; abundance: -; d_gene: TRBD2; CDR3aa: CASSLWAWGTRGTDTQYF; CDR3nt: TGCGCCAGCAGCTTGTGGGCGTGGGGGACTAGGGGCACAGATACGCAGTATTTT
j_gene: TRBJ2-7; v_gene: TRBV2; abundance: -; d_gene: -; CDR3aa: CASSDAAGSSYEQYF; CDR3nt: TGTGCCAGCAGTGATGCGGCGGGGAGCTCCTACGAGCAGTACTTC
j_gene: TRBJ2-7; v_gene: TRBV10-2; abundance: once; d_gene: -; CDR3aa: CASSEVGGEQYF; CDR3nt: TGCGCCAGCAGTGAGGTCGGGGGCGAGCAGTACTTC
j_gene: TRBJ1-4; v_gene: TRBV11-1; abundance: few; d_gene: TRBD1; CDR3aa: CASSVRDRGATNEKLFF; CDR3nt: TGTGCCAGCAGCGTCCGGGACAGGGGCGCAACTAATGAAAAACTGTTTTTT
j_gene: TRBJ2-7; v_gene: TRBV21-1; abundance: few; d_gene: -; CDR3aa: CASSKALAGEQYF; CDR3nt: TGTGCCAGCAGCAAAGCACTAGCGGGCGAGCAGTACTTC
j_gene: TRBJ1-2; v_gene: TRBV7-8; abundance: -; d_gene: -; CDR3aa: CASSLAFKDTYGYTF; CDR3nt: TGTGCCAGCAGCTTAGCGTTTAAAGACACCTATGGCTACACCTTC
j_gene: TRBJ1-2; v_gene: TRBV5-5; abundance: -; d_gene: TRBD1; CDR3aa: CASSLGDRMWGYTF; CDR3nt: TGTGCCAGCAGCTTGGGGGACAGAATGTGGGGCTACACCTTC